The 14 T cell receptor beta chains below were found in one sample sequenced in a study of blood T cells in healthy people across ages. Primed by a sample-barcoded 5' primer and a J-beta primer mix, a second PCR proceeded for about 6 to 12 cycles. TCRdb processed the 5' RACE reads anew with MiXCR; each CDR3 protein has one entry. The table lists 800,000 or so distinct CDR3 sequences, approximately 67% of them singletons, with around a quarter in the top ten. Sample: blood. The receptors originated from a man aged 30 to 45 in good health.

Only a few counts were recorded for this clonotype. The chain joins TRBV10-3 to TRBJ2-3, with 8 bases that match TRBD2. This CDR3 comprises 16 residues. The germline CDR1 and CDR2 sequences are ENHRY and SYGVKD. V trimming: 6 bases; J trimming: 4 bases; junction bases outside the gene matches: 12. The CDR3 nucleotides are TGTGCCATCAGCGACGGGACTAGGCGTCGGGCAGATACGCAGTATTTT. It codes for CAISDGTRRRADTQYF.

This clonotype was picked up a small number of times. The chain couples TRBV7-2 to TRBJ2-1; D is possibly TRBD1 (6 bases). Trimming stripped 1 base from V and 2 bases from J, with 12 bases between. The CDR3 loop spans 16 amino acids. CDR1 SGHTA and CDR2 FQGNSA come from the germline V gene. The CDR3 DNA sequence: TGTGCCAGCAGCTTAGTAGGTTCAGGGGCCTACAATGAGCAGTTCTTC. Protein sequence: CASSLVGSGAYNEQFF.

This clonotype turned up a few times. The V and J genes are TRBV9 and TRBJ2-3; no definite D call. The V and J ends lost 0 bases and 2 bases respectively, with 7 bases between them. Germline V lookup: CDR1 SGDLS, CDR2 YYNGEE. The CDR3 has 14 amino acids. The CDR3 DNA follows: TGTGCCAGCAGCGTAGTAAGCAACACAGATACGCAGTATTTT. This translates into CASSVVSNTDTQYF.

The V gene is TRBV6-6, the J gene TRBJ2-7; the D is unclear. The J call may be incorrect, as the DNA end agrees better with TRBJ2-5. The CDR3 totals 15 residues. Germline-derived CDR1 and CDR2 are MNHNY and SVGAGI (reference sequence). This CDR3 is CASSYPSGDKETQYF. The CDR3 DNA reads as TGTGCCAGCAGTTATCCTTCCGGAGATAAAGAGACCCAGTACTTC.

This chain joins TRBV11-2 and TRBJ2-5; 9 bases are a match to TRBD2. The V gene's germline CDR1 is SGHAT and CDR2 FQNNGV. The length of the CDR3 is 18 residues. Unmatched junction bases numbered 13, after V lost 1 base and J lost 4 bases. CDR3 sequence: CASSLGASGATPGETQYF. Here the CDR3 DNA reads TGTGCCAGCAGCTTAGGGGCTAGCGGGGCAACCCCGGGAGAGACCCAGTACTTC.

This clonotype was counted only a few times. The rearrangement links TRBV29-1 to TRBJ2-1, with D perhaps matching TRBD2 (5 bases). Near its end, the DNA agrees better with TRBJ2-7, so the J call may be wrong. This CDR3 contains 11 residues. Per the germline V gene, CDR1 is SQVTM and CDR2 is ANQGSEA. The chain's CDR3 is CSVERAAEQYF. The CDR3 DNA sequence: TGCAGCGTTGAGAGGGCCGCCGAGCAGTACTTC.

J is TRBJ1-4 and V is TRBV28; the D gene is possibly TRBD1 (6 bases). This CDR3 is built from 17 residues. Germline CDR1 reads MDHEN; CDR2 reads SYDVKM. V lost 5 bases and J lost 4, with 20 bases in between. The CDR3: CASSTFTLGQVNEKLFF. CDR3 coding DNA: TGTGCCAGCAGTACCTTTACTCTGGGACAAGTTAATGAAAAACTGTTTTTT.

The chain recombines TRBV12-3 or TRBV12-4 with TRBJ1-1; 9 bases are a match to TRBD1. Trimming cost V 6 bases and J 8 bases; bases outside gene matches: 13. The CDR3 is 15 amino acids. CDR3 sequence: CASRLARTGDPEAFF. The CDR3 DNA is TGTGCCAGCAGACTTGCCAGGACAGGGGATCCGGAAGCTTTCTTT.

The sample holds many counts of this clonotype. The chain links TRBV3-1 to TRBJ1-1; 9 bases line up with TRBD1. Germline CDR1 LGHDT, CDR2 YNNKEL (reference sequence). V trimming: 4 bases; J trimming: 4 bases; junction bases outside the gene matches: 4. CDR3 length equals 14 residues. This chain's CDR3 is CASSLPGQGTEAFF. The CDR3, as DNA: TGTGCCAGCAGCCTGCCGGGACAGGGCACTGAAGCTTTCTTT.

The V gene is TRBV7-8, the J gene TRBJ1-2; D gene uncertain. Germline-derived CDR1 and CDR2 are SGHVS and FQNEAQ. V gave up 1 base and J gave up 8 bases, with 14 bases separating them. The CDR3 totals 14 residues. In DNA form, the CDR3 reads TGTGCCAGCAGCTTAGGCCAAGGGCCGCGGGGCTACACCTTC. This encodes CASSLGQGPRGYTF.

The chain couples TRBV28 to TRBJ2-1; 10 bases fit TRBD1. The CDR3 has 15 amino acids. The J segment lost 6 bases and the V segment lost 6 bases, leaving 8 bases of the junction unmatched. Per germline, CDR1 MDHEN and CDR2 SYDVKM. The CDR3 loop is CASSWGTGASNEQFF. Here the CDR3 DNA reads TGTGCCAGCAGCTGGGGGACAGGGGCAAGCAATGAGCAGTTCTTC. Drawing the rest from reference TRBV28 and TRBJ2-1, the complete variable domain is DVKVTQSSRYLVKRTGEKVFLECVQDMDHENMFWYRQDPGLGLRLIYFSYDVKMKEKGDIPEGYSVSREKKERFSLILESASTNQTSMYLCASSWGTGASNEQFFGPGTRLTVL.

This clonotype has just a few counts. Written as DNA, the CDR3 is TGTGCCATCAGTGAAGGAGGACAGCCCCAGCATTTT. Translating it yields CAISEGGQPQHF. V usage is TRBV10-3 and J usage is TRBJ1-5; D call uncertain. The CDR3 has 12 amino acids. V was shortened by 3 bases and J by 7 bases, with 7 bases between the two germline ends. Germline V gives CDR1 ENHRY, CDR2 SYGVKD.

The chain uses TRBV20-1 and TRBJ2-5, with D hard to call. V gave up 6 bases and J gave up 7 bases, with 24 bases separating them. The CDR3 consists of 15 residues. Looked up from germline, CDR1 is DFQATT and CDR2 is SNEGSKA (reference sequence). The CDR3 here is CSATPEHGLEGTQYF. The CDR3 nucleotides read TGCAGTGCGACCCCCGAACACGGATTGGAAGGGACCCAGTACTTC.

V gene TRBV7-9 combines with J gene TRBJ2-1, with D possibly TRBD1 on 6 matching bases. Trimming shortened V by 5 bases and J by 0 bases, and 14 bases separated the two germline ends. Germline CDR1 SEHNR, CDR2 FQNEAQ (reference sequence). There are 16 residues in the CDR3. CDR3 residues: CASSPNQGNSYNEQFF. CDR3 in DNA: TGTGCCAGCAGCCCCAACCAGGGGAACTCCTACAATGAGCAGTTCTTC.